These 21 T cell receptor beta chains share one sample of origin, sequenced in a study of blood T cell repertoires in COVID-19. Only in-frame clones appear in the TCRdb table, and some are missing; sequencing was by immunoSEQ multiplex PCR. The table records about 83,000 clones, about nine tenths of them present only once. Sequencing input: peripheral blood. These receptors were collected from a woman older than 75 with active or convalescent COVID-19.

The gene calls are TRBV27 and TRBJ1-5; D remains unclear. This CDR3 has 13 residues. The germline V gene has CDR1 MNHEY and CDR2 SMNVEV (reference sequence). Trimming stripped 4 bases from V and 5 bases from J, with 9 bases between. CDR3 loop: CASSSKRYQPQHF. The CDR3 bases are TGTGCCAGCAGTTCCAAACGGTATCAGCCCCAGCATTTT.

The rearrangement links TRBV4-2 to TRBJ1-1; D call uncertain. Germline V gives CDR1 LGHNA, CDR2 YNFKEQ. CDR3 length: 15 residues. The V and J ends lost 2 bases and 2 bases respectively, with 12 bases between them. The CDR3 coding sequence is TGTGCCAGCAGCCAATTTGGGCAGTCAAACACTGAAGCTTTCTTT. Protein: CASSQFGQSNTEAFF.

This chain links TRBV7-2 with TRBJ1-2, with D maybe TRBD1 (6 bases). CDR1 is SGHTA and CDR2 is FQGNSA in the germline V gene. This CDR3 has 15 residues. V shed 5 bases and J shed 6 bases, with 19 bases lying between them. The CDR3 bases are TGTGCCAGCAGCCCCCGGACAGCCCTGGGCCATGGCTACACCTTC. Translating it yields CASSPRTALGHGYTF. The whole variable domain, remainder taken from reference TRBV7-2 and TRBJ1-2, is GAGVSQSPSNKVTEKGKDVELRCDPISGHTALYWYRQSLGQGLEFLIYFQGNSAPDKSGLPSDRFSAERTGGSVSTLTIQRTQQEDSAVYLCASSPRTALGHGYTFGSGTRLTVV.

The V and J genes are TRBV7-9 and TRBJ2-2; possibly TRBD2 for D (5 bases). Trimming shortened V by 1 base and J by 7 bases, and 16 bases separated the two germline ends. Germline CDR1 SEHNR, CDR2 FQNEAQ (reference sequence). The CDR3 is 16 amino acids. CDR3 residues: CASSLDGSARVGELFF. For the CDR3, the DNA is TGTGCCAGCAGCTTAGATGGTAGCGCGAGGGTCGGGGAGCTGTTTTTT.

Here the CDR3 DNA reads TGTGCCAGCAGACCGGCAGGGGGCATTTACGAGCAGTACTTC. It is translated as CASRPAGGIYEQYF. The V gene is TRBV28, the J gene TRBJ2-7; 8 nucleotides agree with TRBD1. This CDR3 spans 14 amino acids. V trimming: 6 bases; J trimming: 4 bases; junction bases outside the gene matches: 8. CDR1 is MDHEN and CDR2 is SYDVKM in the germline V gene.

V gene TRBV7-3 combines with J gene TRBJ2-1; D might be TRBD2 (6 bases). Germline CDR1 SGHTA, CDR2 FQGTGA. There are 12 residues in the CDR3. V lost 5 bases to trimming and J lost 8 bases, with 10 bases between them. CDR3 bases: TGTGCCAGCAGCCTTAGCGGAGATGAGCAGTTCTTC. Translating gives CASSLSGDEQFF.

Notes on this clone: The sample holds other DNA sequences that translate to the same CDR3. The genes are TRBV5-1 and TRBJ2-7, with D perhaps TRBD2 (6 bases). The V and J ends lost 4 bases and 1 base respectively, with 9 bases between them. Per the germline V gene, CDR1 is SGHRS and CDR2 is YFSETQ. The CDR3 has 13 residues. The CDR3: CASSPGGSYEQYF. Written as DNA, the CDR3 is TGCGCCAGCAGCCCCGGAGGGTCCTACGAGCAGTACTTC.

The CDR3 region has the DNA TGTGCCGGGGCCCGACAGGGGGCGCTTGCCTATGGCTACACCTTC. It codes for CAGARQGALAYGYTF. This chain links TRBV30 with TRBJ1-2; 10 bases match TRBD1. The V segment lost 8 bases and the J segment 4 bases; nucleotides outside the gene matches: 13. CDR3 length: 15 amino acids. The germline V gene encodes CDR1 GTSNPN and CDR2 SVGIG (reference sequence). The variable domain in full, with the rest retrieved from reference TRBV30 and TRBJ1-2, is SQTIHQWPATLVQPVGSPLSLECTVEGTSNPNLYWYRQAAGRGLQLLFYSVGIGQISSEVPQNLSASRPQDRQFILSSKKLLLSDSGFYLCAGARQGALAYGYTFGSGTRLTVV.

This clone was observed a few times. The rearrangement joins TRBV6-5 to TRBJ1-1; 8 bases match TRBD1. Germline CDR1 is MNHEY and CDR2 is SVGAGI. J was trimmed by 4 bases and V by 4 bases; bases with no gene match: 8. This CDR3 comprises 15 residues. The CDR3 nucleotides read TGTGCCAGCAGTTCCAGACAGGGGTGGGGCACTGAAGCTTTCTTT. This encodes CASSSRQGWGTEAFF.

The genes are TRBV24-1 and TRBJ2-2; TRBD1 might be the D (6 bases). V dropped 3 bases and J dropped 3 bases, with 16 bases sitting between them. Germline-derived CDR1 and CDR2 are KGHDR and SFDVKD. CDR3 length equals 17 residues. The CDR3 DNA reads TGTGCCACCAGTGATCCTCTGGACAGTTGGGACACCGGGGAGCTGTTTTTT. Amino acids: CATSDPLDSWDTGELFF.

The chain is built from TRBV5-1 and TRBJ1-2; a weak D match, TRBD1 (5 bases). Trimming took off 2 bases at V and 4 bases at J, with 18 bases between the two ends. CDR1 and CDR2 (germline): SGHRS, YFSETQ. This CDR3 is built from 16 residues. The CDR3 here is CASSLRRDGSFYGYTF. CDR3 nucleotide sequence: TGCGCCAGCAGCTTACGCAGGGACGGGAGTTTCTATGGCTACACCTTC.

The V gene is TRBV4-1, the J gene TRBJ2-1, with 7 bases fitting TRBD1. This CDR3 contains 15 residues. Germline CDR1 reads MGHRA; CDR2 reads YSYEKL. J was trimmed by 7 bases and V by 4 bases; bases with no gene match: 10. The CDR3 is CASSRGQWDLNEQFF. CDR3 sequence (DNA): TGCGCCAGCAGCCGGGGACAGTGGGACCTAAATGAGCAGTTCTTC.

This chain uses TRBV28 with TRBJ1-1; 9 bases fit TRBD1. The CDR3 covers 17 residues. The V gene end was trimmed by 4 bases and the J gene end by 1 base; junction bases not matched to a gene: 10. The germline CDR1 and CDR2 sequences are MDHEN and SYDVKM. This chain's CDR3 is CASSSQYGDRANTEAFF. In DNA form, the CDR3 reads TGTGCCAGCAGTTCACAATATGGGGACAGGGCGAACACTGAAGCTTTCTTT.

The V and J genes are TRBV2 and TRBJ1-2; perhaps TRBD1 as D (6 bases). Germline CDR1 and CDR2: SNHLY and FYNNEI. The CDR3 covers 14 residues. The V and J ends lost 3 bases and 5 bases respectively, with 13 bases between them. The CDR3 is CASSEWEGGYGYTF. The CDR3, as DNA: TGTGCCAGCAGTGAGTGGGAAGGGGGTTATGGCTACACCTTC.

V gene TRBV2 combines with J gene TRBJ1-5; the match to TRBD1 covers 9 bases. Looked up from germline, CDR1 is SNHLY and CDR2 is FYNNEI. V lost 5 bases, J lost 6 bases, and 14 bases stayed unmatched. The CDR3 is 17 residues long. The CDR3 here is CASSNLVGQGMRQPQHF. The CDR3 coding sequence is TGTGCCAGCAGTAACCTAGTGGGACAGGGTATGCGTCAGCCCCAGCATTTT. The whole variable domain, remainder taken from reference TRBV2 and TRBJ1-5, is EPEVTQTPSHQVTQMGQEVILRCVPISNHLYFYWYRQILGQKVEFLVSFYNNEISEKSEIFDDQFSVERPDGSNFTLKIRSTKLEDSAMYFCASSNLVGQGMRQPQHFGDGTRLSIL.

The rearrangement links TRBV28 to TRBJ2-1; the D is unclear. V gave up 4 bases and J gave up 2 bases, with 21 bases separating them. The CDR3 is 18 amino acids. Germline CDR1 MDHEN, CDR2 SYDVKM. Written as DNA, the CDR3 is TGTGCCAGCAGTTCCCTATTTGTGCGGCAGTCCACCTACAATGAGCAGTTCTTC. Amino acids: CASSSLFVRQSTYNEQFF.

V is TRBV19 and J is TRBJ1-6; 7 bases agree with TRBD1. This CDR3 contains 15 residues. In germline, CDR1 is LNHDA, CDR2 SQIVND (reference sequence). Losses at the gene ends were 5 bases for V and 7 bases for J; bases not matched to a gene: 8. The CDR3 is CASSLQQGLNSPLHF. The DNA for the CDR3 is TGTGCCAGTAGTCTACAACAGGGGTTGAATTCACCCCTCCACTTT.

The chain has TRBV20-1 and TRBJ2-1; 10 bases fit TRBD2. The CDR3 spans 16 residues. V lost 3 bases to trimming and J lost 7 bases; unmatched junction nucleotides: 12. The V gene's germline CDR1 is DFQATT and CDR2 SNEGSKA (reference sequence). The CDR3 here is CSASGLAGEKENEQFF. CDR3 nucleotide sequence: TGCAGTGCTAGTGGGCTAGCGGGGGAGAAAGAGAATGAGCAGTTCTTC.

The chain's CDR3 is CASSLTGSKNSPLHF. The CDR3 nucleotides read TGTGCCAGCAGCCTTACAGGGAGTAAAAATTCACCCCTCCACTTT. The chain couples TRBV2 to TRBJ1-6; D might be TRBD1 (6 bases). The CDR3 covers 15 residues. Trimming left V 6 bases short and J 7 bases short, with 16 bases between. Germline V gives CDR1 SNHLY, CDR2 FYNNEI.

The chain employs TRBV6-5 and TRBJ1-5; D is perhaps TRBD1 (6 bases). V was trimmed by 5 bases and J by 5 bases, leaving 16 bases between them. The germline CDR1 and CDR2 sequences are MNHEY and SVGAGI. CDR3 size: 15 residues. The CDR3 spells CASSRTRGADQPQHF. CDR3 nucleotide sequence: TGTGCCAGCAGTAGGACCCGGGGGGCTGATCAGCCCCAGCATTTT.

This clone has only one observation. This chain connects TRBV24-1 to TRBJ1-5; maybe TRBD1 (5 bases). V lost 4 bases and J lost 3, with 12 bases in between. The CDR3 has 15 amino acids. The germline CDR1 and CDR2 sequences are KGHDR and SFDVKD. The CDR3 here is CATSEGGGSNQPQHF. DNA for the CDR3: TGTGCCACCAGTGAAGGCGGGGGTTCCAATCAGCCCCAGCATTTT.